This T cell receptor beta chain was found in a study of CD8 T cells in Susac syndrome. The CDR3 spans 15 residues. CDR1 SGHTA and CDR2 FQGNSA come from the germline V gene. V gave up 5 bases and J gave up 1 base; unmatched junction bases: 3. An amount of RNA that ranged from roughly 0.45 to 1 ug was reverse transcribed with random hexamers. Each CDR3 protein gets one entry after TCRdb re-called the immunoSEQ multiplex PCR reads with MiXCR. This sample has 150,000 to 200,000 distinct CDR3 sequences, with approximately 93% found just once. This clonotype was obtained from a human donor in good health. Sequencing was done on a sample of CD4+ T cells from PBMCs. The V gene is TRBV7-2, the J gene TRBJ1-5; 9 nucleotides align to TRBD1. The CDR3 sequence is CASSGGTGSNQPQHF. The CDR3 DNA is TGTGCCAGCAGCGGCGGGACAGGGAGCAATCAGCCCCAGCATTTT.